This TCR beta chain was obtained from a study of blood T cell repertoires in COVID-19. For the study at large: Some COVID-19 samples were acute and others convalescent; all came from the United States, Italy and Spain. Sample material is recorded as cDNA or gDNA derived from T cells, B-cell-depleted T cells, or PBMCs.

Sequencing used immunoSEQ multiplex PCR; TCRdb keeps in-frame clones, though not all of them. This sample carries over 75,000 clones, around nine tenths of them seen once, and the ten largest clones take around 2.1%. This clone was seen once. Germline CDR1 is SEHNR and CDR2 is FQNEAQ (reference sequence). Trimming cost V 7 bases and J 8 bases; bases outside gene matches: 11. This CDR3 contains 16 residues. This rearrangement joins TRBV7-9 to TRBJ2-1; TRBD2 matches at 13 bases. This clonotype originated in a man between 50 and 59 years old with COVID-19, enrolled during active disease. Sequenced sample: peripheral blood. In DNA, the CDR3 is TGTGCCAGCACCAAGACTAGCGGGGGGTTTGAAGATGAGCAGTTCTTC. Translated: CASTKTSGGFEDEQFF.